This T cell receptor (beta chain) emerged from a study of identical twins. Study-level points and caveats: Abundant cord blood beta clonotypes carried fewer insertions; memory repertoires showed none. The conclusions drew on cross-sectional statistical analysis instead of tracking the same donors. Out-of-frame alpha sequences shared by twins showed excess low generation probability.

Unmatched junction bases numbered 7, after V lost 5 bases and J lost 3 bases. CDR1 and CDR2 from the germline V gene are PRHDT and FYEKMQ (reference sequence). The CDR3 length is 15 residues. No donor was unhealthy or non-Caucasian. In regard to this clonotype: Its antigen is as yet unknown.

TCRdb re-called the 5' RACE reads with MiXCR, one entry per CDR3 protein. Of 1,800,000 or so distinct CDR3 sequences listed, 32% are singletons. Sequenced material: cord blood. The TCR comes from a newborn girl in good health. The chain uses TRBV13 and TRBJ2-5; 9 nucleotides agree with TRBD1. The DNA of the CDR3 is TGTGCCAGCAGCCTCACAGGGGGCCCCAAAGAGACCCAGTACTTC. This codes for CASSLTGGPKETQYF.